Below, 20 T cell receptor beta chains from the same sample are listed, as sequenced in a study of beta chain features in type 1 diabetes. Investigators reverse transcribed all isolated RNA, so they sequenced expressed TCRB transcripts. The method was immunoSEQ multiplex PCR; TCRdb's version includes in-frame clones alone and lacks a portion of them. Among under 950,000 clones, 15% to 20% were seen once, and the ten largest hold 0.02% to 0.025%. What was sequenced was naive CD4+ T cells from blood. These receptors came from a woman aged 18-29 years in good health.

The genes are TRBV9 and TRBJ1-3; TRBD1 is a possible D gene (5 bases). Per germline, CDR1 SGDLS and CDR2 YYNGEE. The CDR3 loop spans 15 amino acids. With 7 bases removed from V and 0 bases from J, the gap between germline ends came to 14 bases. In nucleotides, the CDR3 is TGTGCCAGCGCTTCCGGGACTAACTCTGGAAACACCATATATTTT. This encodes CASASGTNSGNTIYF.

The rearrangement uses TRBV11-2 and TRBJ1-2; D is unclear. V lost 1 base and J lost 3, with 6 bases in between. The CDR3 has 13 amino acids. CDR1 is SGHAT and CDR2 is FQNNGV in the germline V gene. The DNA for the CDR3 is TGTGCCAGCAGCTTAGCGGAGGACTATGGCTACACCTTC. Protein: CASSLAEDYGYTF.

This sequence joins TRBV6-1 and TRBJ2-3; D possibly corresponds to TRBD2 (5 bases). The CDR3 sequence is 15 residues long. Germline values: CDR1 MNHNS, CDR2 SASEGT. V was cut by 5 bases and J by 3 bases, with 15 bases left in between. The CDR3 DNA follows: TGTGCCAGCAGTCTGCCGGGAATAACTACAGATACGCAGTATTTT. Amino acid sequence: CASSLPGITTDTQYF.

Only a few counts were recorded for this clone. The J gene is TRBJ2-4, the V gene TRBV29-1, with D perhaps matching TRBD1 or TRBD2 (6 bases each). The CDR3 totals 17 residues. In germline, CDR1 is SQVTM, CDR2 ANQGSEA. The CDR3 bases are TGCAGTGTTTTCTTAGGCCCGGGGGCTTTAGCCAAAAACATTCAGTACTTC. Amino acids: CSVFLGPGALAKNIQYF.

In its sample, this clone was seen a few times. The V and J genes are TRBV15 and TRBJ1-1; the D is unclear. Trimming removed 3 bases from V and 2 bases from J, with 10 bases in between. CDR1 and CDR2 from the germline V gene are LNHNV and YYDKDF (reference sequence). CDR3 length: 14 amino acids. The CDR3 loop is CATSRATVNTEAFF. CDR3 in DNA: TGTGCCACCAGCAGGGCAACAGTAAACACTGAAGCTTTCTTT.

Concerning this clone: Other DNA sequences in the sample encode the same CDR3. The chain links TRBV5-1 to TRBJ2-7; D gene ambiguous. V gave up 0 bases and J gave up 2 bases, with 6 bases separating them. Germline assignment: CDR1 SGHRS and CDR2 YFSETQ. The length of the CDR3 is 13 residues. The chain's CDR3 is CASSLVGTYEQYF. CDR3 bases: TGCGCCAGCAGCTTGGTGGGTACCTACGAGCAGTACTTC.

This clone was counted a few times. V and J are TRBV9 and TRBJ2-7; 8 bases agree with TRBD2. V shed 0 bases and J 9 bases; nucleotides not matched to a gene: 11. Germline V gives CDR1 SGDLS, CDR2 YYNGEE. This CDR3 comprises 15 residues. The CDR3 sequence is CASSVDLTAGVTQYF. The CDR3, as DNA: TGTGCCAGCAGCGTAGATCTGACAGCGGGAGTCACGCAGTACTTC.

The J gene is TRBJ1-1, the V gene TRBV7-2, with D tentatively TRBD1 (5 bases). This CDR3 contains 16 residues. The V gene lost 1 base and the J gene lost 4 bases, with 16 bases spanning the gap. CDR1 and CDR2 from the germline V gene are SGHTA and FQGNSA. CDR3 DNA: TGTGCCAGCAGCTTAGAGGGCACAGGATCAGCCACTGAAGCTTTCTTT. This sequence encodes CASSLEGTGSATEAFF.

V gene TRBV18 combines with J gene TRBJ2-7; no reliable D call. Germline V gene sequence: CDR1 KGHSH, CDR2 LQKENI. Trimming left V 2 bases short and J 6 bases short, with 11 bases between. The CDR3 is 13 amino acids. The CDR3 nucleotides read TGTGCCAGCTCACCAGAATGGGTGAGCGAGCAGTACTTC. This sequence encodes CASSPEWVSEQYF.

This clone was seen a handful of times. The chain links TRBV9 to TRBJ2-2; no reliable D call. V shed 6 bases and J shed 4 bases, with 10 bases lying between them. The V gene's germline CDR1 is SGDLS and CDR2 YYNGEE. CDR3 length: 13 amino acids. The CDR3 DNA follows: TGTGCCAGCAACCGACTGAGCACCGGGGAGCTGTTTTTT. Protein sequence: CASNRLSTGELFF.

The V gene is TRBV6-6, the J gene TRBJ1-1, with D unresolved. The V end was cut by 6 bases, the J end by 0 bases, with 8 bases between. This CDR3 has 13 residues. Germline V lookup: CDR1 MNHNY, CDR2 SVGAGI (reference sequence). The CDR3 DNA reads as TGTGCCAGCAGGATCAATATGAACACTGAAGCTTTCTTT. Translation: CASRINMNTEAFF.

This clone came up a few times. This CDR3 is CASSAPRIAGANVLTF. In nucleotides, the CDR3 is TGTGCCAGCAGCGCCCCTCGGATTGCTGGGGCCAACGTCCTGACTTTC. The J gene is TRBJ2-6, the V gene TRBV2; no clear D. Germline CDR1 and CDR2: SNHLY and FYNNEI. The CDR3 spans 16 residues. V gave up 6 bases and J gave up 2 bases, with 14 bases separating them.

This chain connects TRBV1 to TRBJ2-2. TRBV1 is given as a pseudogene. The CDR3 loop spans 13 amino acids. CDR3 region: CTSSHSTTGELFF. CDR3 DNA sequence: TGCACCAGCAGCCATTCGACGACCGGGGAGCTGTTTTTT.

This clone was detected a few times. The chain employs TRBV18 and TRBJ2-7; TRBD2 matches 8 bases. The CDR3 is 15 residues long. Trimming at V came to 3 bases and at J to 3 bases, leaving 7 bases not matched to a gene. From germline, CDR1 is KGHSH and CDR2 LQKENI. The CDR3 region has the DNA TGTGCCAGCTCACCGCGAGTTAGCGGGGACTACGAGCAGTACTTC. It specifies CASSPRVSGDYEQYF.

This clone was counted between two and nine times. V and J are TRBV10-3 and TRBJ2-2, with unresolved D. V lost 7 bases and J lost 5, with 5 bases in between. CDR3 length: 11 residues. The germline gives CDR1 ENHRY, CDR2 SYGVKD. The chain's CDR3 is CAIMGTGELFF. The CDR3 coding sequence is TGTGCCATCATGGGTACCGGGGAGCTGTTTTTT.

In nucleotides, the CDR3 is TGCGCCAGCAGCCAAGGGCAAGGTTCACACCCGGAGACCCAGTACTTC. The encoded protein is CASSQGQGSHPETQYF. The chain links TRBV4-1 to TRBJ2-5, with D unresolved. Germline V gene sequence: CDR1 MGHRA, CDR2 YSYEKL. The CDR3 covers 16 residues. The V end was cut by 1 base, the J end by 5 bases, with 17 bases between.

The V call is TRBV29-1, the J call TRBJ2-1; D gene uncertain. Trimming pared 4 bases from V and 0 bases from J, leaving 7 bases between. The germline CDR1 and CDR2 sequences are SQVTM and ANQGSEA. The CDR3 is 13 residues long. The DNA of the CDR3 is TGCAGCGTTGGTCTGAGCTCCTACAATGAGCAGTTCTTC. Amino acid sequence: CSVGLSSYNEQFF.

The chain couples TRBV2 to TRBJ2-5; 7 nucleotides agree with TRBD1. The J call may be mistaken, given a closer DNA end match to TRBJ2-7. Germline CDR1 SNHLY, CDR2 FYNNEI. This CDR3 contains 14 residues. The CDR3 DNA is TGTGCCAGCAGCAACAGGGGACCTCGGGACGAGCAGTACTTC. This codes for CASSNRGPRDEQYF.

CDR3 nucleotide sequence: TGTGCCAGCAGCGTGTTGGAATCGGGCTACACCTTC. Its translation: CASSVLESGYTF. V usage is TRBV2 and J usage is TRBJ1-2, with D hard to call. Trimming removed 6 bases at V and 8 bases at J, with 13 bases between. The CDR3 contains 12 residues. Germline loops: CDR1 SNHLY, CDR2 FYNNEI.

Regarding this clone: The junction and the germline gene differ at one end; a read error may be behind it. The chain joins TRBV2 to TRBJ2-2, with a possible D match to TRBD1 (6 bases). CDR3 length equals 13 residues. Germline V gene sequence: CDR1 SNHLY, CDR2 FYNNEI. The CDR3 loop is CASREGGTGELFF. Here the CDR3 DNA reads TGTGCCAGCAGGGAAGGGGGAACCGGGGAGCTGTTTTTT.